The next 20 T cell receptor beta chains were all read from a single sample in a study of CD8+CD57+ T cells in acquired aplastic anemia. The study profiled TCR beta VDJ and CDR3 using genomic DNA as template. TCRdb reprocessed the reads with MiXCR, giving one entry per CDR3 protein. The sample shows about 220,000 distinct CDR3 sequences, 34% of them seen only once. The material sequenced was sorted CD4+, CD8+, or CD8+CD57+ T cells (not recorded which) from PBMCs. The receptor source for this set is a human donor in good health, serving as a control.

V usage is TRBV7-9 and J usage is TRBJ1-6, with D possibly matching TRBD1 (5 bases). CDR3 size: 15 residues. Germline V gives CDR1 SEHNR, CDR2 FQNEAQ (reference sequence). V was trimmed by 0 bases and J by 7 bases, leaving 10 bases between them. CDR3 sequence (DNA): TGTGCCAGCAGCTTAGCGCAGGGAGGAAATTCACCCCTCCACTTT. Protein product: CASSLAQGGNSPLHF.

In its sample, this clonotype was seen many times. The chain combines TRBV2 with TRBJ2-2; no clear D. CDR1 and CDR2 (germline): SNHLY, FYNNEI. V lost 5 bases and J lost 3, with 10 bases in between. This CDR3 is 14 amino acids long. The CDR3 reads CASSPDTYTGELFF. The CDR3 region has the DNA TGTGCCAGCAGTCCTGACACATACACCGGGGAGCTGTTTTTT. Filled out from reference TRBV2 and TRBJ2-2, the complete variable domain reads EPEVTQTPSHQVTQMGQEVILRCVPISNHLYFYWYRQILGQKVEFLVSFYNNEISEKSEIFDDQFSVERPDGSNFTLKIRSTKLEDSAMYFCASSPDTYTGELFFGEGSRLTVL.

This clonotype was seen just once. This chain links TRBV19 with TRBJ1-2, with D possibly matching TRBD1 (6 bases). The CDR3 contains 13 residues. V lost 7 bases and J 4 bases, leaving 13 bases between the germline ends. Germline lookup yields CDR1 LNHDA and CDR2 SQIVND (reference sequence). The CDR3 loop reads CASTDRGPYGYTF. CDR3 sequence (DNA): TGTGCCAGTACCGACCGGGGGCCCTATGGCTACACCTTC.

This clonotype was picked up many times. This chain joins TRBV7-9 and TRBJ2-7; 8 nucleotides line up with TRBD2. Unmatched junction bases numbered 2, after V lost 4 bases and J lost 3 bases. CDR1 and CDR2 from the germline V gene are SEHNR and FQNEAQ (reference sequence). The CDR3 spans 13 residues. CDR3 DNA sequence: TGTGCCAGCAGCTGGAGCGGGAGCTACGAGCAGTACTTC. Translation gives CASSWSGSYEQYF.

To note about this clonotype: A much bigger clone sits one base away, suggesting this may be a read error. V usage is TRBV7-2 and J usage is TRBJ2-3; the match to TRBD1 covers 9 bases. Germline-derived CDR1 and CDR2 are SGHTA and FQGNSA. CDR3 length: 14 amino acids. The CDR3 region has the DNA TGTGCCCGCAGCGGGACAGGGCGCACAGATACGCAGTATTTT. Its translation: CARSGTGRTDTQYF.

This clonotype was seen a handful of times. The V gene is TRBV11-1, the J gene TRBJ1-4; perhaps TRBD1 as D (6 bases). CDR1 is SGHAT and CDR2 is FQDESV in the germline V gene (reference sequence). V was shortened by 5 bases and J by 6 bases, with 22 bases between the two germline ends. The CDR3 has 17 amino acids. DNA of the CDR3: TGTGCCAGCAGCCCGACAGGCCGGACCAGATCTTATGAAAAACTGTTTTTT. Encoded protein: CASSPTGRTRSYEKLFF.

The rearrangement uses TRBV2 and TRBJ1-1; D gene unclear. Trimming removed 5 bases from V and 1 base from J, with 14 bases in between. Germline assignment: CDR1 SNHLY and CDR2 FYNNEI. The CDR3 length is 15 residues. The CDR3 protein is CASSYSPAGNTEAFF. CDR3 sequence (DNA): TGTGCCAGCAGTTACTCACCGGCAGGGAACACTGAAGCTTTCTTT.

On this clonotype itself: This may come from a read error, since a much larger clone is one base off. The chain has TRBV20-1 and TRBJ1-1, with 7 bases lining up with TRBD1. CDR3 length equals 11 residues. Unmatched junction bases numbered 2, after V lost 2 bases and J lost 8 bases. Germline CDR1 and CDR2: DFQATT and SNEGSKA (reference sequence). The chain's CDR3 is CSARWGQEAFF. The CDR3 region has the DNA TGCAGTGCTAGATGGGGACAGGAAGCTTTCTTT.

The chain has TRBV20-1 and TRBJ2-7; 12 nucleotides line up with TRBD2. Germline V CDR1 and CDR2: DFQATT, SNEGSKA (reference sequence). CDR3 length: 13 residues. Unmatched junction bases numbered 3, after V lost 7 bases and J lost 2 bases. The CDR3 region has the DNA TGCAGTGGCGGACTAGCGGGGACCTACGAGCAGTACTTC. Its translation is CSGGLAGTYEQYF.

This clonotype was detected many times. The chain carries TRBV7-3 and TRBJ1-2; 10 bases map to TRBD1. Germline CDR1 reads SGHTA; CDR2 reads FQGTGA. CDR3 length: 14 amino acids. V lost 5 bases to trimming and J lost 6 bases; unmatched junction nucleotides: 6. CDR3 sequence reads: CASSPLGQGDGYTF. For the CDR3, the DNA is TGTGCCAGCAGCCCGCTTGGACAGGGGGATGGCTACACCTTC.

This clonotype was detected only a few times. Possible read error: a much larger clone is one base away. V and J are TRBV2 and TRBJ1-3; D is ambiguous. This CDR3 has 13 amino acids. Looked up from germline, CDR1 is SNHLY and CDR2 is FYNNEI. The CDR3 DNA reads TGTGCCAGCGTTGCCAACTCTGGAGACACCATATATTTT. Protein sequence: CASVANSGDTIYF.

The rearrangement joins TRBV6-1 to TRBJ2-7; the D gene could be TRBD1 or TRBD2 (5 bases each). Germline V gives CDR1 MNHNS, CDR2 SASEGT. Trimming shortened V by 8 bases and J by 3 bases, and 14 bases separated the two germline ends. The CDR3 sequence is 13 residues long. CDR3 coding DNA: TGTGCCAGCCTGGGACCCCCAAACTACGAGCAGTACTTC. It encodes CASLGPPNYEQYF.

With respect to this clonotype: This may be a read error: a much more frequent sequence differs by one nucleotide. The chain employs TRBV19 and TRBJ1-2, with D maybe TRBD1 (5 bases). This CDR3 has 15 amino acids. Germline values: CDR1 LNHDA, CDR2 SQIVND (reference sequence). The CDR3: CASSIPGSFNYSYTF. The CDR3, as DNA: TGTGCCAGTAGTATCCCAGGGTCCTTTAACTATAGCTACACCTTC.

In this sample, this clonotype turned up many times. V gene TRBV19 combines with J gene TRBJ1-2, with D perhaps matching TRBD1 (5 bases). The CDR3 covers 15 residues. Germline CDR1 is LNHDA and CDR2 is SQIVND (reference sequence). Trimming took 6 bases from V and 2 from J, leaving 16 bases between them. CDR3 nucleotide sequence: TGTGCCAGTAGGCTCTCCGGGGGTTTGAACTATGGCTACACCTTC. Protein product: CASRLSGGLNYGYTF.

This clonotype has a handful of counts. J is TRBJ2-1 and V is TRBV5-5; D not resolved. CDR3 length: 12 residues. Germline V gene data show CDR1 as SGHKS and CDR2 as YYEKEE (reference sequence). Trimming removed 1 base at V and 8 bases at J, with 7 bases between. The CDR3 DNA reads TGTGCCAGCAGCTTGCACTCTGATGAGCAGTTCTTC. Protein product: CASSLHSDEQFF.

This clonotype was detected many times. This sequence joins TRBV20-1 and TRBJ1-3, with D perhaps matching TRBD1 (6 bases). The CDR3 spans 13 residues. The germline gives CDR1 DFQATT, CDR2 SNEGSKA (reference sequence). V gave up 3 bases and J gave up 6 bases, with 12 bases separating them. The CDR3 nucleotides are TGCAGTGCTAGTCCCCAGGGGAAAAACACCATATATTTT. Translation gives CSASPQGKNTIYF.

This clonotype appeared a few times. V and J are TRBV18 and TRBJ1-6; D gene uncertain. CDR1 is KGHSH, CDR2 LQKENI, per germline. Trimming left V 3 bases short and J 7 bases short, with 16 bases between. The CDR3 totals 16 residues. CDR3 protein: CASSPGVDSRNSPLHF. CDR3 nucleotide sequence: TGTGCCAGCTCACCCGGGGTTGATAGTCGCAATTCACCCCTCCACTTT.

This clonotype was recorded only once. The chain recombines TRBV10-3 with TRBJ1-1; D not resolved. Trimming pared 5 bases from V and 2 bases from J, leaving 18 bases between. CDR1 is ENHRY, CDR2 SYGVKD, per germline. The CDR3 loop spans 16 amino acids. The CDR3 sequence: CAISYSTWTDNTEAFF. In DNA, the CDR3 is TGTGCCATCAGTTACTCGACGTGGACGGATAACACTGAAGCTTTCTTT.

This clonotype was seen ten or more times. The gene calls are TRBV5-8 and TRBJ2-7; D is undetermined. This CDR3 comprises 13 residues. The germline gives CDR1 SGHTS, CDR2 YDEGEE. Trimming shortened V by 0 bases and J by 6 bases, and 10 bases separated the two germline ends. CDR3 protein: CASSLGSFSEQYF. In DNA form, the CDR3 reads TGTGCCAGCAGCTTGGGTTCATTCAGCGAGCAGTACTTC.

This clonotype has just a few counts. The chain couples TRBV7-9 to TRBJ1-1, with TRBD1 matching 7 bases. V lost 0 bases and J lost 3; bases outside the gene matches: 10. CDR1 and CDR2 (germline): SEHNR, FQNEAQ (reference sequence). The CDR3 runs to 17 residues. The CDR3, as DNA: TGTGCCAGCAGCTTAGCGGGGAACAGGGGCAAGGACACTGAAGCTTTCTTT. This encodes CASSLAGNRGKDTEAFF. Full variable domain (rest looked up from reference TRBV7-9 and TRBJ1-1): DTGVSQNPRHKITKRGQNVTFRCDPISEHNRLYWYRQTLGQGPEFLTYFQNEAQLEKSRLLSDRFSAERPKGSFSTLEIQRTEQGDSAMYLCASSLAGNRGKDTEAFFGQGTRLTVV.